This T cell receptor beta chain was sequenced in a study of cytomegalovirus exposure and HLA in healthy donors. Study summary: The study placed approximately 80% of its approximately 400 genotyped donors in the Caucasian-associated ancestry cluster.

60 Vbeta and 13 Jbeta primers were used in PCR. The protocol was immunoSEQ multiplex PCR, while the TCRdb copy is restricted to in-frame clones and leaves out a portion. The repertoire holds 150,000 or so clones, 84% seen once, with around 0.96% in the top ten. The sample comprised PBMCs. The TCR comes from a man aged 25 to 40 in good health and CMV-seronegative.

CDR3 residues: CAWSGLAGAQRVGDTQYF. CDR3 nucleotides: TGTGCCTGGTCGGGACTAGCGGGGGCGCAGAGGGTAGGAGATACGCAGTATTTT. This rearrangement joins TRBV30 to TRBJ2-3; 14 bases agree with TRBD2. Germline loops: CDR1 GTSNPN, CDR2 SVGIG (reference sequence). The V gene end was trimmed by 5 bases and the J gene end by 5 bases; junction bases not matched to a gene: 15. The length of the CDR3 is 18 residues.